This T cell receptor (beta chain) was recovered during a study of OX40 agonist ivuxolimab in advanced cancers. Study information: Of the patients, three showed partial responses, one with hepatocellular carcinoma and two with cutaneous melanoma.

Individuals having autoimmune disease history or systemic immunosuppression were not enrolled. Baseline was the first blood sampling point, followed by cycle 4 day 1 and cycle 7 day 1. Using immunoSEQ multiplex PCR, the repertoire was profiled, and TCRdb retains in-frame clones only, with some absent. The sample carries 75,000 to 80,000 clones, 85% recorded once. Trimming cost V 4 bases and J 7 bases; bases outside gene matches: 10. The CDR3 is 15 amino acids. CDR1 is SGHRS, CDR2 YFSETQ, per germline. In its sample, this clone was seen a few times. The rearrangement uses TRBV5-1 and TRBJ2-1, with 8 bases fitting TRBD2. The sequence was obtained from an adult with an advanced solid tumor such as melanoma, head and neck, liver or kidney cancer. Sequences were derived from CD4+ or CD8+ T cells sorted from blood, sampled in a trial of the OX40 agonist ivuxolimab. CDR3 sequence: CASSRSGVRGNEQFF. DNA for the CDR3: TGCGCCAGCAGCCGTAGCGGGGTAAGAGGGAATGAGCAGTTCTTC. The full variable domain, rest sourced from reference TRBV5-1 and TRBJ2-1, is KAGVTQTPRYLIKTRGQQVTLSCSPISGHRSVSWYQQTPGQGLQFLFEYFSETQRNKGNFPGRFSGRQFSNSRSEMNVSTLELGDSALYLCASSRSGVRGNEQFFGPGTRLTVL.